Sequencing of this T cell receptor beta chain was carried out in a study of T cell responses to AZD1222 COVID-19 vaccine (dated by TCRdb to about 2021). Background on the whole study: TCR sequencing covered more than 230 trial participants: roughly 200 given two doses of AZD1222 and about 26 given two doses of MenACWY control vaccine. Trial participants were enrolled into age subgroups of 18-55, 56-69 and 70-plus years, which contained around 140, 26 and 57 TCR-sequenced participants, respectively.

The CDR3 regions of human TCRbeta chains were analyzed by immunosequencing. The paper's processing steps were these. Repertoire TCRs were checked for matches against a reference library of SARS-CoV-2-specific TCRs that had been generated using the MIRA antigen-specificity platform. Breadth was defined as the fraction of unique TCRs that were SARS-CoV-2-associated. Depth was defined as the fraction of total T cells that were SARS-CoV-2-associated. Using the MIRA data, every spike-specific TCR was mapped to the spike region that the TCR reacted to and assigned to either a CD4 or a CD8 class. Log10-transformed breadth and depth values were compared by one-way ANOVA with Sidak's multiple comparisons tests. This immuneACCESS table, as held by TCRdb, lists in-frame sequences with V and J called but not all clones. Of the missing ones, under half trace to an unresolved V gene in checked studies; the others have no known cause. That table is the source of V, J and clone size, and D and trimming were worked out from the DNA. The sample includes some 150,000 clones, with 93% observed a single time. Of the sample, around 0.85% falls within the top ten clones.

Explained via the paper, the time point label denotes: baseline before first vaccination. The sample's treatment or condition, from its label and the paper: meningococcal conjugate vaccine given as trial control. Vaccinee samples were obtained from the UK trials COV001 and COV002, which included a single-blind randomized controlled phase 2/3 trial of AZD1222 (ChAdOx1 nCoV-19) in healthy adults. Trial participant PBMC samples were collected at day 0 and day 28 after the second dose for TCRbeta chain sequencing. For this clone: The specificity of this receptor is unknown. Within one base of it there is no much larger clone, and no base qualities were kept.

Here is what the overall study found, with its caveats: After two AZD1222 doses, spike-specific TCR breadth and depth were significantly higher than at day 0 and than in MenACWY recipients. No day 14 peak-response samples were available, so repertoires were characterized only after the peak T cell response. The 56-69-year group was small, and its depth increase did not reach significance, likely because of low power. Nearly half of unique spike-specific TCRs reportedly recognized epitopes outside regions mutated in the B.1.351 and B.1.1.7 variants. CD4 TCRs associated with the vaccine covered the entire spike protein, and the dominant responses were in regions 160-218 and 743-854. Most participants were white British and females outnumbered males, and the authors suggested that clonal diversity may have been underestimated. Only 5 to 7 AZD1222 recipients were SARS-CoV-2 seropositive at baseline, limiting conclusions about previously exposed vaccinees.

The germline V gene encodes CDR1 SGDLS and CDR2 YYNGEE. The trim is 0 bases for V and 0 bases for J, with a gap of 13 bases between the germline ends. The CDR3 holds 17 amino acids from the cysteine to the phenylalanine. This entry keeps only the CDR3 DNA: 51 bases, framed from base 1. The rearrangement combines TRBV9 with TRBJ1-3; the D gene is not confidently resolved. The TCR comes from an adult in good health. The starting material was peripheral blood, obtained on day 0 of MenACWY control vaccination. The DNA sequence follows: TGTGCCAGCAGCGTAGGGAAAGGGAGCTACTCTGGAAACACCATATATTTT. Translated, this is CASSVGKGSYSGNTIYF. The CDR3, completed at both ends by the reference TRBV9 and TRBJ1-3 genes, gives the full variable domain DSGVTQTPKHLITATGQRVTLRCSPRSGDLSVYWYQQSLDQGLQFLIQYYNGEERAKGNILERFSAQQFPDLHSELNLSSLELGDSALYFCASSVGKGSYSGNTIYFGEGSWLTVV.